The T cell receptor (beta chain) under discussion was sequenced for a study of T cell responses to AZD1222 COVID-19 vaccine. Clones were read by immunoSEQ multiplex PCR, and TCRdb kept only the in-frame ones, dropping some. The top ten clones hold 4% to 6% of a sample with roughly 140,000 clones, under 95% of them seen once. This sample comprised peripheral blood, obtained on day 0 of AZD1222 vaccination. This sequence was found in an adult in good health.

The CDR3 is CASSSLRERQGTGELFF. DNA of the CDR3: TGTGCCAGCAGCTCCCTCCGGGAGAGACAGGGGACCGGGGAGCTGTTTTTT. The rearrangement links TRBV11-3 to TRBJ2-2; TRBD1 matches at 8 bases. Germline V gives CDR1 SGHNT, CDR2 YENEEA. The CDR3 is 17 residues long. Trimming at V came to 4 bases and at J to 5 bases, leaving 12 bases not matched to a gene.